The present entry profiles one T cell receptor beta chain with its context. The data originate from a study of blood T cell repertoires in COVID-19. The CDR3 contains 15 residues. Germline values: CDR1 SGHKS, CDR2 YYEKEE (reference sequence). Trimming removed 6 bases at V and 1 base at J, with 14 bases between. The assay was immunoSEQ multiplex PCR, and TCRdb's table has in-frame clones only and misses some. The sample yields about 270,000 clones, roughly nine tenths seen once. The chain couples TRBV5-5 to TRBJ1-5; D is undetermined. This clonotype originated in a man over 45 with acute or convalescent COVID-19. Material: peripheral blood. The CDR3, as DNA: TGTGCCAGCACCCTGTACGGGATGAGCAATCAGCCCCAGCATTTT. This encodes CASTLYGMSNQPQHF. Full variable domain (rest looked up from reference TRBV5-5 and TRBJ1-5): DAGVTQSPTHLIKTRGQQVTLRCSPISGHKSVSWYQQVLGQGPQFIFQYYEKEERGRGNFPDRFSARQFPNYSSELNVNALLLGDSALYLCASTLYGMSNQPQHFGDGTRLSIL.